The rows below give T cell receptor beta chains drawn from one sample of a study of T cells in Graves' hyperthyroidism and ophthalmopathy. From the multiplex PCR reads, TCRdb called clonotypes with MiXCR, one entry per CDR3 protein. The sample includes about 680,000 distinct CDR3 sequences, about 35% of them seen just once. Sequenced input: blood. The receptors were gathered from a woman aged 40 to 49 with Graves' hyperthyroidism. Each CDR3 is given with its conserved first and last residue. Not every row has a clone size; where given, it reads once, few, many or a size class.

v_gene: TRBV20-1; abundance: many; CDR3aa: CSARSGTGYEKLFF
v_gene: TRBV6-5; abundance: NA; CDR3aa: CASSYSSGQGFGYTF
v_gene: TRBV19; abundance: few; CDR3aa: CASSPDGRAGYTF
v_gene: TRBV2; abundance: NA; CDR3aa: CASRRQGAQGEAFF
v_gene: TRBV20-1; abundance: once; CDR3aa: CSATTSGGTQYF
v_gene: TRBV29-1; abundance: NA; CDR3aa: CSAFIAVRSAGANVLTF
v_gene: TRBV4-3; abundance: NA; CDR3aa: CASSQLMREVAGVGETQYF
v_gene: TRBV14; abundance: NA; CDR3aa: CASSQRFPQETQYF
v_gene: TRBV11-3; abundance: many; CDR3aa: CASSSTLTETQYF
v_gene: TRBV3-1; abundance: NA; CDR3aa: CVSSLRVNTEAFF
v_gene: TRBV7-3; abundance: NA; CDR3aa: CASSLRPGDEKLFF
v_gene: TRBV11-2; abundance: NA; CDR3aa: CASSPSVATNEQFF
v_gene: TRBV7-9; abundance: few; CDR3aa: CASSRKETSGSTGELFF
v_gene: TRBV29-1; abundance: many; CDR3aa: CSVEVWEGWDTEAFF
v_gene: TRBV10-3; abundance: NA; CDR3aa: CAISLTGDRDGELFF
v_gene: TRBV20-1; abundance: NA; CDR3aa: CSASPGRGEQYF
v_gene: TRBV20-1; abundance: NA; CDR3aa: CSARKGDGTEAFF
v_gene: TRBV7-9; abundance: NA; CDR3aa: CASSPGTDTDTQYF
v_gene: TRBV12-3/TRBV12-4; abundance: NA; CDR3aa: CASSLGAGVQPQHF
v_gene: TRBV20-1; abundance: NA; CDR3aa: CSARPMAFETQYF
v_gene: TRBV2; abundance: few; CDR3aa: CASSVGLGSSYNSPLHF
v_gene: TRBV7-9; abundance: few; CDR3aa: CASSLVRTSTIQRRSQETQYF
v_gene: TRBV7-9; abundance: many; CDR3aa: CASSSTPGHPYGYTF
v_gene: TRBV19; abundance: many; CDR3aa: CASSAWGSNQPQHF
v_gene: TRBV10-3; abundance: NA; CDR3aa: CASSPDRGHLVYEQYF
v_gene: TRBV7-2; abundance: many; CDR3aa: CASSDDRVLYEQYF
v_gene: TRBV7-2; abundance: many; CDR3aa: CASSLTGKGSPLHF
v_gene: TRBV4-1; abundance: few; CDR3aa: CASSQGVLETQYF
v_gene: TRBV29-1; abundance: NA; CDR3aa: CSVGLWAAANYGYTF
v_gene: TRBV7-8; abundance: many; CDR3aa: CASSLVPGSIANEKLFF
v_gene: TRBV19; abundance: many; CDR3aa: CASTGMRVNGYTF
v_gene: TRBV10-3; abundance: many; CDR3aa: CAIRSRGDNTGELFF
v_gene: TRBV7-2; abundance: once; CDR3aa: CASSPTSGTDTQYF
v_gene: TRBV7-9; abundance: many; CDR3aa: CASSLGVGRRDQPQHF
v_gene: TRBV5-1; abundance: NA; CDR3aa: CASSADYNEQFF
v_gene: TRBV15; abundance: NA; CDR3aa: CATSRGQGYNYGYTF
v_gene: TRBV15; abundance: few; CDR3aa: CATSSRDREYEQYF
v_gene: TRBV12-3/TRBV12-4; abundance: many; CDR3aa: CASSLTENQPQHF
v_gene: TRBV7-2; abundance: NA; CDR3aa: CASSTSPDRGNSPLHF
v_gene: TRBV19; abundance: NA; CDR3aa: CASSTGRPNYGYTF
v_gene: TRBV28; abundance: few; CDR3aa: CASTGGAVQETQYF
v_gene: TRBV5-1; abundance: NA; CDR3aa: CASSFYGQGAHQPQHF
v_gene: TRBV7-2; abundance: NA; CDR3aa: CASSYPGGGSGEQYF
v_gene: TRBV29-1; abundance: NA; CDR3aa: CSVRQGHEKLFF
v_gene: TRBV2; abundance: few; CDR3aa: CASSRTQQEHEAFF
v_gene: TRBV29-1; abundance: many; CDR3aa: CSVEDFAGAAFF
v_gene: TRBV10-3; abundance: NA; CDR3aa: CASSPIPDTGELFF
v_gene: TRBV27; abundance: NA; CDR3aa: CASIGRDHNTEAFF
v_gene: TRBV7-2; abundance: many; CDR3aa: CASSLNRESETQYF
v_gene: TRBV7-8; abundance: many; CDR3aa: CASSLGLSANYGYTF
v_gene: TRBV10-3; abundance: NA; CDR3aa: CAISEPLAGGRGNTEAFF
v_gene: TRBV2; abundance: NA; CDR3aa: CASSAIVAGPTGGTDTQYF
v_gene: TRBV2; abundance: many; CDR3aa: CASRTSGLHQETQYF
v_gene: TRBV9; abundance: many; CDR3aa: CASSQNNPYEQYF
v_gene: TRBV15; abundance: NA; CDR3aa: CATSGPFGSGSLNTGELFF